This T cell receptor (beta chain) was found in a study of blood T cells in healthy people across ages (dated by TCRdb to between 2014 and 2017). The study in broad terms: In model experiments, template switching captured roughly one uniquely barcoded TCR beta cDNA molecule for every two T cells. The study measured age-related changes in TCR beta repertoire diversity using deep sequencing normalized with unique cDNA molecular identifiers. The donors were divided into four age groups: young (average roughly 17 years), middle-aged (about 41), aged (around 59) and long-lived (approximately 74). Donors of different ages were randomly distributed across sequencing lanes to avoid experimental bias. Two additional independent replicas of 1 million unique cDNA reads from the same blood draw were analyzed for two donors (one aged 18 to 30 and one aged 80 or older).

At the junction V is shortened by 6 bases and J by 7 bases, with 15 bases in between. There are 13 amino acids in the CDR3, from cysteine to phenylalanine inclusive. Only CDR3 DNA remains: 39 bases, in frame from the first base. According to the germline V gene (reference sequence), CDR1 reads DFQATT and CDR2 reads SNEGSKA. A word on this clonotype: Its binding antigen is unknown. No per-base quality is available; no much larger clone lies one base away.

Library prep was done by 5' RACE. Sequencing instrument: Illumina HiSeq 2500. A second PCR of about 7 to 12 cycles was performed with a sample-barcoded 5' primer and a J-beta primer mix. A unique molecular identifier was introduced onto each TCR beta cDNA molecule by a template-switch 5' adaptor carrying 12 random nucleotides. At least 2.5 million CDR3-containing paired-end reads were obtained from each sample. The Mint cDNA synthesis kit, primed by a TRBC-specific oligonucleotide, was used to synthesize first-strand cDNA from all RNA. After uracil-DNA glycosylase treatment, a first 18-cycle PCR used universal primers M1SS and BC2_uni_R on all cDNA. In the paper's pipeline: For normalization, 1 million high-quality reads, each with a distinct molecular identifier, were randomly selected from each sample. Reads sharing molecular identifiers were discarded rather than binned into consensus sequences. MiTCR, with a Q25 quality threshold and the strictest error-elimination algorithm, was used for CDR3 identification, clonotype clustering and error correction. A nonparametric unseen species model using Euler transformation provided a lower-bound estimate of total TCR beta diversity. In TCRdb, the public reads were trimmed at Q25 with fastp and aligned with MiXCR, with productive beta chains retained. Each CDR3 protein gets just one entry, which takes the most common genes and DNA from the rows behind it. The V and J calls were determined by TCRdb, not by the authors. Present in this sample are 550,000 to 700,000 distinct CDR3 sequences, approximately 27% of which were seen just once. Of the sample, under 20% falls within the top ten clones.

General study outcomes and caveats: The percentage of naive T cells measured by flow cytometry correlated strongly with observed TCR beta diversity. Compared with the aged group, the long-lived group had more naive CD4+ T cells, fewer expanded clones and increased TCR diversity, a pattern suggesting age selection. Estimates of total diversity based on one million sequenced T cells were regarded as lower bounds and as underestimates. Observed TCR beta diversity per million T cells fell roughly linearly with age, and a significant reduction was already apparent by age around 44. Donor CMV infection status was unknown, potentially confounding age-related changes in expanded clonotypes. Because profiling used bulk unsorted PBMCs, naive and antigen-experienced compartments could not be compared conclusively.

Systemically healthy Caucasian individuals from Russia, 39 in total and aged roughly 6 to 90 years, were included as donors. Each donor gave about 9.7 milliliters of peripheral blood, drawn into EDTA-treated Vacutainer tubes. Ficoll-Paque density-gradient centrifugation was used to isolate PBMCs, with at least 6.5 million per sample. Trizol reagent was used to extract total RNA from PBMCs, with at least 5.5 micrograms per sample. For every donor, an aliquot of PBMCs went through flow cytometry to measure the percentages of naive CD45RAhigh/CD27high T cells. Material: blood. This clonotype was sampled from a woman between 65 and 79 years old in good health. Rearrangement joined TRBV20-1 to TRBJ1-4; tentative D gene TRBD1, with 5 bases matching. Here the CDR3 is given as CSAEGRAAEKLFF. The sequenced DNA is TGCAGTGCGGAGGGGAGGGCTGCTGAAAAACTGTTTTTT.